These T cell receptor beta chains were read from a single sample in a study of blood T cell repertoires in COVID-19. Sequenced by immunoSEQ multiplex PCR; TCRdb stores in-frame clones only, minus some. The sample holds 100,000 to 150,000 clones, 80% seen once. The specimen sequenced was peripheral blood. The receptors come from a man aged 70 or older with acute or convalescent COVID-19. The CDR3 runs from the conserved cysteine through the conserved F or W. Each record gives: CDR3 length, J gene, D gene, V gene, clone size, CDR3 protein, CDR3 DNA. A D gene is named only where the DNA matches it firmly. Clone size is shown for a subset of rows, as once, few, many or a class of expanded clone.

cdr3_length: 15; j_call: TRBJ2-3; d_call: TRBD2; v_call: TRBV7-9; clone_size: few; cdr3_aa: CASSLASSGADTQYF; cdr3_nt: TGTGCCAGCAGCTTAGCGTCTAGCGGTGCAGATACGCAGTATTTT
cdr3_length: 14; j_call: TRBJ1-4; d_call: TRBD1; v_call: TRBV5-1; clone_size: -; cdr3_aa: CASSFGQGDEKLFF; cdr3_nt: TGCGCCAGCAGCTTTGGACAGGGCGACGAAAAACTGTTTTTT
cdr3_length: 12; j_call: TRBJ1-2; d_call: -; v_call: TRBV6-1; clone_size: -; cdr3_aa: CASSESRYRYTF; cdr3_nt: TGTGCCAGCAGTGAATCCCGCTACCGCTACACCTTC
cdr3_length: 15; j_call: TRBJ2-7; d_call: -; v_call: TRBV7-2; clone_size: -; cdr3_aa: CASSLEVGVKHEQYF; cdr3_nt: TGTGCCAGCAGCTTAGAGGTAGGGGTCAAACACGAGCAGTACTTC
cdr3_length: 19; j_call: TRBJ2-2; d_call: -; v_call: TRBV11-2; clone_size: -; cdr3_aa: CASSPRAGFAQINTGELFF; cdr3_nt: TGTGCCAGCAGCCCCCGGGCGGGGTTTGCCCAGATTAACACCGGGGAGCTGTTTTTT
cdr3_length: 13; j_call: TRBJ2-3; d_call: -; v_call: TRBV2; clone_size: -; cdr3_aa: CASRADLADTQYF; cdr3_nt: TGTGCCAGCAGAGCGGACTTAGCAGATACGCAGTATTTT
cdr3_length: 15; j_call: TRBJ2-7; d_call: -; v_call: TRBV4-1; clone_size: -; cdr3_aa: CASSPSPSSSYEQYF; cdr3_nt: TGCGCCAGCAGCCCCTCACCGTCGAGCTCCTACGAGCAGTACTTC
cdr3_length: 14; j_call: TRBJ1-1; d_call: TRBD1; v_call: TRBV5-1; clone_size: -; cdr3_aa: CASSPRQGDTEAFF; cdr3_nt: TGCGCCAGCAGCCCCAGACAGGGGGACACTGAAGCTTTCTTT
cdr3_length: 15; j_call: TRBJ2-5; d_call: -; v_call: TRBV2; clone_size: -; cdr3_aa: CASSETIAGEETQYF; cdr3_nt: TGTGCCAGCAGTGAGACAATCGCGGGCGAAGAGACCCAGTACTTC
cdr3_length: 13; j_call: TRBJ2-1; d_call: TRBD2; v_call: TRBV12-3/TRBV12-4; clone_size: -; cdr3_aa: CAILGGTYNEQFF; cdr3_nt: TGTGCCATCCTCGGGGGGACCTACAATGAGCAGTTCTTC
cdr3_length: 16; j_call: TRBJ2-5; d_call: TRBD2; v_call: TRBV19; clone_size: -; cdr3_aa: CASSMWAGGGAETQYF; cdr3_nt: TGTGCCAGTAGTATGTGGGCGGGGGGGGGCGCCGAGACCCAGTACTTC
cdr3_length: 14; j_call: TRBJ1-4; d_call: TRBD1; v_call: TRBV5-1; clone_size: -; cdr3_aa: CASSFGTGEEKLFF; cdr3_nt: TGCGCCAGCAGCTTCGGGACAGGGGAAGAAAAACTGTTTTTT
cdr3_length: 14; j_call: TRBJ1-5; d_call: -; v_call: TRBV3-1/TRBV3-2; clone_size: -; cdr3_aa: CASSLGGSNQPQHF; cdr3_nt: TGTGCCAGCAGCCTAGGAGGGAGCAATCAGCCCCAGCATTTT
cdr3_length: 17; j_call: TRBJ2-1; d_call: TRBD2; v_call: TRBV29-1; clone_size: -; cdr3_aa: CSVGTSGGKSSYNEQFF; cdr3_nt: TGCAGCGTCGGGACTAGCGGGGGGAAGAGCTCCTACAATGAGCAGTTCTTC
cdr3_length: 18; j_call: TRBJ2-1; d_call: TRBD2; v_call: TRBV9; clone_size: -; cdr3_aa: CASSVVSSGGISYNEQFF; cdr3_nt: TGTGCCAGCAGCGTAGTTTCTAGCGGGGGGATTTCCTACAATGAGCAGTTCTTC
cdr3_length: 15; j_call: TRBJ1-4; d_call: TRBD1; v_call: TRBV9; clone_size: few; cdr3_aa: CASSVVGGAGEKLFF; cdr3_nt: TGTGCCAGCAGCGTAGTAGGGGGCGCGGGTGAAAAACTGTTTTTT
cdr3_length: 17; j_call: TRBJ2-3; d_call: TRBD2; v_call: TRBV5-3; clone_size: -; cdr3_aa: CARSLAWLAGGTDTQYF; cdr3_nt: TGTGCCAGAAGCTTGGCGTGGCTAGCGGGGGGCACAGATACGCAGTATTTT
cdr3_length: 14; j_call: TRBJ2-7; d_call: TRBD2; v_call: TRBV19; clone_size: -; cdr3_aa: CASSTSGGTGEQYF; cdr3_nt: TGTGCCAGTAGTACTAGCGGGGGTACAGGCGAGCAGTACTTC
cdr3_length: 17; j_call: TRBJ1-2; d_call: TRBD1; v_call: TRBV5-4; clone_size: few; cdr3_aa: CASSSRQGISVLYGYTF; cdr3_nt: TGTGCCAGCAGCTCTAGACAGGGAATATCCGTCTTGTATGGCTACACCTTC
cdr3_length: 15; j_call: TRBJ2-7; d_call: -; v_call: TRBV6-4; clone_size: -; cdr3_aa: CASSDSRRGSYEQYF; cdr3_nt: TGTGCCAGCAGTGACTCCCGAAGGGGCAGCTACGAGCAGTACTTC
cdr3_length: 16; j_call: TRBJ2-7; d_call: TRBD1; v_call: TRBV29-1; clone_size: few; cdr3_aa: CSASDRGSESRYEQYF; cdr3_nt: TGCAGCGCCTCGGACAGGGGGTCCGAATCCCGGTACGAGCAGTACTTC
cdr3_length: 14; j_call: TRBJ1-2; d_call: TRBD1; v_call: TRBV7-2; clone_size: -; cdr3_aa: CASSQGVGAGGYTF; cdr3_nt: TGTGCCAGCAGCCAGGGGGTGGGCGCAGGTGGCTACACCTTC
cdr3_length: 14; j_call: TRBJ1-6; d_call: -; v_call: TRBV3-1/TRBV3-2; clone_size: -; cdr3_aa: CASSRPGENSPLHF; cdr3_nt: TGTGCCAGCAGCCGGCCAGGGGAGAATTCACCCCTCCACTTT
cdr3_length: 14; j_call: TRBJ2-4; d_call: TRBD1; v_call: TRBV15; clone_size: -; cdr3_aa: CATSIRQGMDIQYF; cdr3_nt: TGTGCCACCAGCATCAGACAGGGGATGGACATTCAGTACTTC
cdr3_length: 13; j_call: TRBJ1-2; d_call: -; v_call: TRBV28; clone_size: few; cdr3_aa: CAARDSRDYGYTF; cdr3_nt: TGTGCCGCAAGGGACTCCAGGGACTATGGCTACACCTTC
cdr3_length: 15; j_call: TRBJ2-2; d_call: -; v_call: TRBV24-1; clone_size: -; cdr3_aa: CATSDFGGRTGELFF; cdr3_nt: TGTGCCACCAGTGATTTCGGGGGACGCACCGGGGAGCTGTTTTTT
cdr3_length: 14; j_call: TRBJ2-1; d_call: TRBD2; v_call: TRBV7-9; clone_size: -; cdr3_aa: CASSLRGGRNEQFF; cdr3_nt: TGTGCCAGCAGCTTACGCGGGGGTAGGAATGAGCAGTTCTTC
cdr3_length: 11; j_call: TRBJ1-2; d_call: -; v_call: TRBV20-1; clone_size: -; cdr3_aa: CSATGPYGYTF; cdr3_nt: TGCAGTGCTACAGGCCCCTATGGCTACACCTTC
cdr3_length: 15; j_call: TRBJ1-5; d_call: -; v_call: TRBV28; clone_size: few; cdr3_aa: CASIRSGGGNQPQHF; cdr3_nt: TGTGCCAGCATCCGGTCTGGGGGCGGCAATCAGCCCCAGCATTTT
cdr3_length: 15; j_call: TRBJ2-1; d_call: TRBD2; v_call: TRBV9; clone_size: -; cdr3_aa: CASSRLAGGYNEQFF; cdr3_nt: TGTGCCAGCAGCCGGCTAGCGGGGGGCTACAATGAGCAGTTCTTC
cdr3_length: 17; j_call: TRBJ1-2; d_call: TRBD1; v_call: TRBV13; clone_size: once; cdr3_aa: CASSLPPGQGPVYGYTF; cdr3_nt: TGTGCCAGCAGCTTACCCCCGGGACAGGGGCCGGTCTATGGCTACACCTTC
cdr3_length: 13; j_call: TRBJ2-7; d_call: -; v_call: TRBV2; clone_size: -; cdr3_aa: CASRPSSGGEQYF; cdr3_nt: TGTGCCAGCAGACCAAGTTCCGGGGGCGAGCAGTACTTC
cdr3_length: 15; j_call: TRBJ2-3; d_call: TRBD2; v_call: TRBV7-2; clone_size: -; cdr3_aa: CASGRAGVGTDTQYF; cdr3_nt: TGTGCCAGCGGAAGAGCGGGGGTGGGCACAGATACGCAGTATTTT
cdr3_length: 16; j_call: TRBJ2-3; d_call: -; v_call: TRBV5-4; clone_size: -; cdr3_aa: CASSLGGRGQTDTQYF; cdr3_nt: TGTGCCAGCAGTCTGGGGGGTAGGGGACAGACAGATACGCAGTATTTT
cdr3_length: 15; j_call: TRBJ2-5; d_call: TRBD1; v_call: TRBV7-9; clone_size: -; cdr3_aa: CASSPRDSGQETQYF; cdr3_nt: TGTGCCAGCAGCCCCCGGGACAGTGGTCAAGAGACCCAGTACTTC
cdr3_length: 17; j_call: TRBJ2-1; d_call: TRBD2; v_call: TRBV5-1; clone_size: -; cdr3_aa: CASSLTPAGGPQGEQFF; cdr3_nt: TGCGCCAGCAGCTTGACCCCAGCGGGGGGGCCCCAGGGTGAGCAGTTCTTC
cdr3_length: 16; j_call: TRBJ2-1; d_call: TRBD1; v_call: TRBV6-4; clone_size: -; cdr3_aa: CASSDWGQGNYNEQFF; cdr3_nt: TGTGCCAGCAGTGATTGGGGACAGGGAAACTACAATGAGCAGTTCTTC
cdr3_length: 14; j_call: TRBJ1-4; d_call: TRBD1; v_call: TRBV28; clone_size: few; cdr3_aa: CASSLTGEDEKLFF; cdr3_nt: TGTGCCAGCAGTTTGACAGGGGAAGATGAAAAACTGTTTTTT
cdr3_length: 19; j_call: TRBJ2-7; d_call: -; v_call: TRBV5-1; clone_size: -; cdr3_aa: CASSLAPGAGAGSSYEQYF; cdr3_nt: TGCGCCAGCAGCTTGGCCCCCGGTGCGGGGGCGGGGAGCTCCTACGAGCAGTACTTC
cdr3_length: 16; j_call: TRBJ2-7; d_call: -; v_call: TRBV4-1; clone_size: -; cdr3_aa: CASSPSSPGWGYEQYF; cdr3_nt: TGCGCCAGCAGCCCTTCCTCCCCGGGGTGGGGATACGAGCAGTACTTC
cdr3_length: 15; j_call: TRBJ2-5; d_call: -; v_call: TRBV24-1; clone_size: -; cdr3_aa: CATSDSRQDQETQYF; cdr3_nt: TGTGCCACCAGTGATTCGAGACAGGACCAAGAGACCCAGTACTTC
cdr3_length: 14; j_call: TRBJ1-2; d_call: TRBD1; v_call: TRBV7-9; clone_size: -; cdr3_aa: CASSLGQGGDGYTF; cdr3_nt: TGTGCCAGCAGCCTGGGACAGGGAGGGGATGGCTACACCTTC
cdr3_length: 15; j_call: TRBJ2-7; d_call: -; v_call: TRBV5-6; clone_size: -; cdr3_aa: CASSLEEVRSYEQYF; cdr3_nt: TGTGCCAGCAGCTTGGAGGAGGTTAGGTCCTACGAGCAGTACTTC
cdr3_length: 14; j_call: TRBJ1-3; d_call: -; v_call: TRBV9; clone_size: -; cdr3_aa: CASSVDSGGNTIYF; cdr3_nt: TGTGCCAGCAGCGTAGACAGTGGTGGAAACACCATATATTTT
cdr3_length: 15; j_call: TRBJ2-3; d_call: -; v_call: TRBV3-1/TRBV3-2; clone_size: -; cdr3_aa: CASSQAHRSTDTQYF; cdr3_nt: TGTGCCAGCAGCCAAGCCCATCGGTCCACAGATACGCAGTATTTT
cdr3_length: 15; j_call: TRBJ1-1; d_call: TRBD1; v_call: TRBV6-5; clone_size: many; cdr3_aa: CASRRDRGQNTEAFF; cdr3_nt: TGTGCCAGCCGTCGGGACAGGGGGCAGAACACTGAAGCTTTCTTT
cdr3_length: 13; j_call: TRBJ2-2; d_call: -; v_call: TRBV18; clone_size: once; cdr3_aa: CASSQGFAGELFF; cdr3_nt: TGTGCCAGCTCACAGGGGTTCGCCGGGGAGCTGTTTTTT
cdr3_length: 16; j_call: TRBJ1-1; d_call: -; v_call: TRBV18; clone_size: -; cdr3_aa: CASSPPNGGADTEAFF; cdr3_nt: TGTGCCAGCTCACCACCCAATGGAGGGGCGGACACTGAAGCTTTCTTT
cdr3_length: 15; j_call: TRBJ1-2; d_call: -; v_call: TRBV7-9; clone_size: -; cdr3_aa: CASSLPQGFNYGYTF; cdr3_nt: TGTGCCAGCAGTTTACCCCAGGGGTTCAACTATGGCTACACCTTC
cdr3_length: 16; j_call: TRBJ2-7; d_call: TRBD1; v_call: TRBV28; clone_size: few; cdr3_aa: CASSGKGQGVSYEQYF; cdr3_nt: TGTGCCAGCAGCGGGAAGGGACAGGGGGTCTCCTACGAGCAGTACTTC
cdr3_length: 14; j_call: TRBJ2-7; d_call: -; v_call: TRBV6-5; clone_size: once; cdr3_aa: CASSPGPGNVEQYF; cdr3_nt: TGTGCCAGCAGCCCCGGGCCAGGGAACGTCGAGCAGTACTTC
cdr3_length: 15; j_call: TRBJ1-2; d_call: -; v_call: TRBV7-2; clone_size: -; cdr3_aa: CASSLRSDLSYGYTF; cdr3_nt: TGTGCCAGCAGCTTACGCTCCGACTTATCCTATGGCTACACCTTC
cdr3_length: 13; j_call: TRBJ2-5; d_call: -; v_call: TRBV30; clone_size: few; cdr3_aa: CAWSGVSRDSFYF; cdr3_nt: TGTGCCTGGAGTGGCGTGAGCCGGGACTCCTTTTACTTC
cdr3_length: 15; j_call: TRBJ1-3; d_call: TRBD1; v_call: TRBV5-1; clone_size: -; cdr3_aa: CASSRTGDSGNTIYF; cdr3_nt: TGCGCCAGCAGCCGGACAGGGGACTCTGGAAACACCATATATTTT